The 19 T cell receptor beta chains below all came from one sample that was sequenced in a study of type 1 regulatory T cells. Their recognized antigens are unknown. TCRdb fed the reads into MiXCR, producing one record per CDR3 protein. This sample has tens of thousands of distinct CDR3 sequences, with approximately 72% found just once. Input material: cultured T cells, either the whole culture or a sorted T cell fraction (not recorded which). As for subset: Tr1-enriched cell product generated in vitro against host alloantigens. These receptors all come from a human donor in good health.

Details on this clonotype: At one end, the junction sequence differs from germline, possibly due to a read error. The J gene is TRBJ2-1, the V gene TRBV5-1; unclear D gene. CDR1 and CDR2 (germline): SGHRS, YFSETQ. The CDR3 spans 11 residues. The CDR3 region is CASSLDQDPIF. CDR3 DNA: TGCGCCAGCAGCTTGGATCAGGACCCAATCTTC.

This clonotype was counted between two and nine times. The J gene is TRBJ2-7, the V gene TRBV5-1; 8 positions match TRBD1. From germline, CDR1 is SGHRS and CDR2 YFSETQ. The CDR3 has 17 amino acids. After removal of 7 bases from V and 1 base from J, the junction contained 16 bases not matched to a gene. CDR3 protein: CASRPSVRDRPSYEQYF. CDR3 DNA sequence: TGCGCCAGCCGCCCTTCCGTTCGGGACAGGCCGTCCTACGAGCAGTACTTC. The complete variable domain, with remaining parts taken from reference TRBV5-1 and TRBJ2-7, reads KAGVTQTPRYLIKTRGQQVTLSCSPISGHRSVSWYQQTPGQGLQFLFEYFSETQRNKGNFPGRFSGRQFSNSRSEMNVSTLELGDSALYLCASRPSVRDRPSYEQYFGPGTRLTVT.

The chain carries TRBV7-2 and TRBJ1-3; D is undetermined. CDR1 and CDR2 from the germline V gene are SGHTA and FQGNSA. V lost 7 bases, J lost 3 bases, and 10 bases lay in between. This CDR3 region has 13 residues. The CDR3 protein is CASTRGGGNTIYF. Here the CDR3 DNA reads TGTGCCAGCACACGGGGAGGTGGAAACACCATATATTTT. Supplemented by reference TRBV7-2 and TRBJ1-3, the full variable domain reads GAGVSQSPSNKVTEKGKDVELRCDPISGHTALYWYRQSLGQGLEFLIYFQGNSAPDKSGLPSDRFSAERTGGSVSTLTIQRTQQEDSAVYLCASTRGGGNTIYFGEGSWLTVV.

The CDR3 loop reads CAISDGSGANVLTF. CDR3 nucleotides: TGTGCCATCAGTGATGGCTCTGGGGCCAACGTCCTGACTTTC. The chain uses TRBV10-3 and TRBJ2-6, with D uncertain. Trimming stripped 3 bases from V and 0 bases from J, with 3 bases between. CDR1 and CDR2 from the germline V gene are ENHRY and SYGVKD. CDR3 length equals 14 residues.

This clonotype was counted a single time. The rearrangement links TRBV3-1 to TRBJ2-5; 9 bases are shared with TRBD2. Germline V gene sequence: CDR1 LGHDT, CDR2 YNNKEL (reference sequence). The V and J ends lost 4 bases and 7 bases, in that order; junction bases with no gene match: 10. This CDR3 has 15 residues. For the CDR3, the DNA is TGTGCCAGCAGCCCCCAGCCTAGCGGGGTAGGGACCCAGTACTTC. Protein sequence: CASSPQPSGVGTQYF.

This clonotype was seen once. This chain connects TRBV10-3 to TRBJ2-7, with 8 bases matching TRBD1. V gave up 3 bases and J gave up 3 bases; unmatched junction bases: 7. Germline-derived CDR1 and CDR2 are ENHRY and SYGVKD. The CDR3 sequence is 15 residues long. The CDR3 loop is CAISEPDRANYEQYF. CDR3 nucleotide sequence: TGTGCCATCAGTGAACCGGACAGGGCAAACTACGAGCAGTACTTC.

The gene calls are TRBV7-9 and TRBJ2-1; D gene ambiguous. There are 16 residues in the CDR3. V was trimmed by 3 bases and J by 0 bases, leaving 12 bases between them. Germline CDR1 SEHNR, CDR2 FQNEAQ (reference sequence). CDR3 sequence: CASSFTIVFSYNEQFF. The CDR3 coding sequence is TGTGCCAGCAGCTTTACGATTGTATTCTCCTACAATGAGCAGTTCTTC.

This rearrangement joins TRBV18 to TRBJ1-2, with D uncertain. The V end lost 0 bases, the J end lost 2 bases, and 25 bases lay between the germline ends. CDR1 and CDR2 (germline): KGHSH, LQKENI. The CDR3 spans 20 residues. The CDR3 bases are TGTGCCAGCTCACCACCGTGGTCCCGAGGGTTTTGGCACGGGAACTATGGCTACACCTTC. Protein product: CASSPPWSRGFWHGNYGYTF.

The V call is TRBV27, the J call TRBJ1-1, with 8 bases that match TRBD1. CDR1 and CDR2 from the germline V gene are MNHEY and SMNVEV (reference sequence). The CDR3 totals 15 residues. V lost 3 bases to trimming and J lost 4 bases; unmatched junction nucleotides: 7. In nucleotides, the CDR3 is TGTGCCAGCAGTTTTCATGACAGGGGACGCACTGAAGCTTTCTTT. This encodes CASSFHDRGRTEAFF.

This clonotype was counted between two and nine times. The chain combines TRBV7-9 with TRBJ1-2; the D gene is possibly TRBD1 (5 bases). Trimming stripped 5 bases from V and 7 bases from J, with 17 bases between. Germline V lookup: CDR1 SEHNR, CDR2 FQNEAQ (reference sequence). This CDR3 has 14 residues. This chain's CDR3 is CASSQGGTFVGYTF. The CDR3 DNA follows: TGTGCCAGCAGCCAAGGAGGGACCTTCGTTGGCTACACCTTC.

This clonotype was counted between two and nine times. Here the CDR3 reads CASSPELGRAQETQYF. In DNA form, the CDR3 reads TGCGCCAGCAGCCCCGAACTTGGGAGGGCCCAAGAGACCCAGTACTTC. V gene TRBV5-1 combines with J gene TRBJ2-5; 7 bases line up with TRBD2. Germline CDR1 and CDR2: SGHRS and YFSETQ. Germline trimming cut 4 bases from V and 1 base from J; bases unmatched to any gene: 10. This CDR3 contains 16 residues.

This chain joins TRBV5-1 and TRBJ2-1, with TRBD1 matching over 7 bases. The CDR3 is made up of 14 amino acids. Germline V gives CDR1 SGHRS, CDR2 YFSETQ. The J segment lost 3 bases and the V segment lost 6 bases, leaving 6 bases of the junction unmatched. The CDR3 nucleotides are TGCGCCAGCAATCGACAGGGTAACTACAATGAGCAGTTCTTC. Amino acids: CASNRQGNYNEQFF.

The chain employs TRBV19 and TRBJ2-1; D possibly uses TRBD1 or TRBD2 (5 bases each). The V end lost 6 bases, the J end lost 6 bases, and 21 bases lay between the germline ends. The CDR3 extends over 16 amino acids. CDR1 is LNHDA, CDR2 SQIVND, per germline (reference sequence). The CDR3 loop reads CASSQNRDLAVNEQFF. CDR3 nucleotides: TGTGCCAGTAGCCAAAACCGGGACCTTGCTGTCAATGAGCAGTTCTTC.

The DNA of the CDR3 is TGTGCCAGCACCCCGTCAAGCCCTAACTATGGCTACACCTTC. Its protein is CASTPSSPNYGYTF. This chain uses TRBV5-4 with TRBJ1-2; no clear D gene. The CDR3 runs to 14 residues. CDR1 and CDR2 from the germline V gene are SGHNT and YYREEE (reference sequence). V lost 6 bases and J 0 bases, leaving 12 bases between the germline ends.

The CDR3 bases are TGTGCCAGCAGGCGAGAGGAGGACCAGCCCACAGATACGCAGTATTTT. It is translated as CASRREEDQPTDTQYF. The gene calls are TRBV4-2 and TRBJ2-3, with D perhaps TRBD2 (5 bases). The CDR3 runs 16 residues. CDR1 LGHNA and CDR2 YNFKEQ come from the germline V gene. V lost 6 bases to trimming and J lost 2 bases, with 18 bases between them.

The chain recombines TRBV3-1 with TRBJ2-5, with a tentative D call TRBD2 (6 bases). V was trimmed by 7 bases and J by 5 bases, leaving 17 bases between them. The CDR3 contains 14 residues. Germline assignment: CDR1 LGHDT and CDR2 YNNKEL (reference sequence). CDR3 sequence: CASIRGVGEETQYF. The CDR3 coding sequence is TGTGCCAGCATCCGCGGGGTAGGAGAGGAGACCCAGTACTTC.

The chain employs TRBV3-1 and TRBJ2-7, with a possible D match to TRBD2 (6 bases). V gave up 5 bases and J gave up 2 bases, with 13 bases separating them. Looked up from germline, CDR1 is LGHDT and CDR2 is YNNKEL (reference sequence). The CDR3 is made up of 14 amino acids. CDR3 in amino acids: CASSSLGLTYEQYF. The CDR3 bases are TGTGCCAGCAGCTCACTCGGACTAACCTACGAGCAGTACTTC.

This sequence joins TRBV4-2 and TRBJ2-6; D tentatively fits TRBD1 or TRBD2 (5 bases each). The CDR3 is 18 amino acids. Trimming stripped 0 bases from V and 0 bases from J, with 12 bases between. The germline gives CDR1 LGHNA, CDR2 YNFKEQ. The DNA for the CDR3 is TGTGCCAGCAGCCAAGATCCCTGGGGGACCTCTGGGGCCAACGTCCTGACTTTC. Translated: CASSQDPWGTSGANVLTF.

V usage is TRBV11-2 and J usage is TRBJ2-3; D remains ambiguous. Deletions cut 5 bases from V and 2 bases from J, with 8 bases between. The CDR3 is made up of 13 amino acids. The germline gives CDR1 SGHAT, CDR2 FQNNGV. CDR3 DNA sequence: TGTGCCAGCAGCCCGACGATCACAGATACGCAGTATTTT. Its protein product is CASSPTITDTQYF.